A single sample gave rise to the 11 T cell receptor beta chains below, sequenced in a study of T cell repertoires in cytomegalovirus infection. These receptors have no known antigen. TCRdb reprocessed the reads via MiXCR and lists one record per CDR3 protein. The sample includes about 310,000 distinct CDR3 sequences, just under 25% of them seen just once. The material was cultured PBMCs, obtained from culture after CMV antigen stimulation. These receptors all come from a human donor in good health (CMV status not recorded). Some clones in this sample may be carry-over from other donors' samples.

This clonotype has a count of ten or more. The chain employs TRBV7-2 and TRBJ2-7; TRBD1 might be the D (6 bases). Trimming cost V 10 bases and J 0 bases, with 13 bases left between them. The CDR3 is made up of 13 amino acids. Germline V lookup: CDR1 SGHTA, CDR2 FQGNSA. CDR3 DNA: TGTGCCAATACCGGGACACACTCCTACGAGCAGTACTTC. This encodes CANTGTHSYEQYF.

The sample holds a few counts of this clonotype. V is TRBV19 and J is TRBJ2-1; 11 nucleotides line up with TRBD2. Germline CDR1 is LNHDA and CDR2 is SQIVND (reference sequence). The ends lost 6 bases at V and 6 bases at J; junction bases unmatched: 7. This CDR3 region has 15 residues. DNA for the CDR3: TGTGCCAGTAGCCTGACTAGCGGGATAGGCAATGAGCAGTTCTTC. It translates to CASSLTSGIGNEQFF. The whole variable domain, filled in from reference TRBV19 and TRBJ2-1, reads DGGITQSPKYLFRKEGQNVTLSCEQNLNHDAMYWYRQDPGQGLRLIYYSQIVNDFQKGDIAEGYSVSREKKESFPLTVTSAQKNPTAFYLCASSLTSGIGNEQFFGPGTRLTVL.

This clonotype was counted a few times. CDR3 in amino acids: CSARLAGTDTQYF. CDR3 sequence (DNA): TGCAGTGCTAGACTAGCGGGCACAGATACGCAGTATTTT. The J gene is TRBJ2-3, the V gene TRBV20-1, with 7 bases fitting TRBD2. Germline values: CDR1 DFQATT, CDR2 SNEGSKA (reference sequence). The CDR3 runs to 13 residues. The J segment lost 1 base and the V segment lost 2 bases, leaving 0 bases of the junction unmatched.

This clonotype came up a few times. The chain combines TRBV2 with TRBJ2-2, with a tentative D call TRBD2 (6 bases). Germline assignment: CDR1 SNHLY and CDR2 FYNNEI. The CDR3 sequence is 16 residues long. The V end lost 6 bases, the J end lost 4 bases, and 18 bases lay between the germline ends. CDR3 in amino acids: CASSRDFSLGTGELFF. In DNA, the CDR3 is TGTGCCAGCAGCAGGGACTTCTCTTTGGGCACCGGGGAGCTGTTTTTT.

The chain employs TRBV20-1 and TRBJ2-7, with 7 positions matching TRBD1. This CDR3 spans 13 amino acids. Germline-derived CDR1 and CDR2 are DFQATT and SNEGSKA (reference sequence). Trimming removed 6 bases from V and 1 base from J; junction bases left unmatched: 6. The CDR3 reads CSAGQERSYEQYF. In DNA, the CDR3 is TGCAGTGCCGGACAGGAAAGATCCTACGAGCAGTACTTC.

The gene calls are TRBV6-1 and TRBJ2-1; tentative D call: TRBD1 (6 bases). Germline V gene data show CDR1 as MNHNS and CDR2 as SASEGT. The V and J ends lost 4 bases and 12 bases respectively, with 16 bases between them. The CDR3 extends over 13 amino acids. The CDR3 DNA is TGTGCCAGCAGTGGGGGGCGTACCTTGTCGCAGTTCTTC. Protein: CASSGGRTLSQFF.

The table lists this clonotype with a few counts. The rearrangement uses TRBV6-1 and TRBJ2-3, with 8 bases that match TRBD2. The ends lost 4 bases at V and 1 base at J; junction bases unmatched: 10. CDR3 size: 17 residues. Germline assignment: CDR1 MNHNS and CDR2 SASEGT. The CDR3 DNA reads TGTGCCAGCAGTGCCCTCGGAGAGCGGGGGCGCACAGATACGCAGTATTTT. It translates to CASSALGERGRTDTQYF.

This clonotype was seen ten or more times. The rearrangement uses TRBV7-2 and TRBJ1-1, with a weak D call TRBD1 (5 bases). Germline assignment: CDR1 SGHTA and CDR2 FQGNSA. This CDR3 is 15 amino acids long. V lost 2 bases and J 0 bases, leaving 10 bases between the germline ends. The CDR3: CASSLQGSMNTEAFF. CDR3 in DNA: TGTGCCAGCAGCTTACAGGGCTCTATGAACACTGAAGCTTTCTTT. The variable domain in full, with the rest retrieved from reference TRBV7-2 and TRBJ1-1, is GAGVSQSPSNKVTEKGKDVELRCDPISGHTALYWYRQSLGQGLEFLIYFQGNSAPDKSGLPSDRFSAERTGGSVSTLTIQRTQQEDSAVYLCASSLQGSMNTEAFFGQGTRLTVV.

This clonotype was counted a few times. The chain carries TRBV7-2 and TRBJ1-5; 9 positions agree with TRBD1. The CDR3 runs to 17 residues. With 2 bases clipped from V and 1 base from J, the junction kept 6 bases outside the gene matches. Germline V lookup: CDR1 SGHTA, CDR2 FQGNSA. CDR3 sequence: CASSLWGTGNSNQPQHF. The CDR3 nucleotides are TGTGCCAGCAGCTTATGGGGGACAGGGAACAGCAATCAGCCCCAGCATTTT.

This clonotype was seen at least ten times. The chain couples TRBV2 to TRBJ2-1; unclear D gene. The CDR3 extends over 11 amino acids. Germline CDR1 reads SNHLY; CDR2 reads FYNNEI. Trimming stripped 7 bases from V and 9 bases from J, with 10 bases between. This chain's CDR3 is CASTRRTEQFF. CDR3 coding DNA: TGTGCCAGCACGCGACGGACTGAGCAGTTCTTC.

This clonotype was seen repeatedly, ten times or more. J is TRBJ2-1 and V is TRBV7-2; D tentatively fits TRBD1 or TRBD2 (5 bases each). This CDR3 contains 18 residues. The germline CDR1 and CDR2 sequences are SGHTA and FQGNSA. V gave up 7 bases and J gave up 0 bases, with 22 bases separating them. This CDR3 is CASTLGAGGASSYNEQFF. CDR3 nucleotide sequence: TGTGCCAGCACCCTAGGGGCGGGCGGTGCAAGCTCCTACAATGAGCAGTTCTTC.